This TCR beta chain came from a study of cytomegalovirus exposure and HLA in healthy donors. Study results and caveats: As a later analysis showed, several of the most significant clusters appeared to be linked to common viral pathogens. Data from an earlier analysis indicated that most TCR beta V segments were productive either about 87% or about 30% of the time.

The PCR contained 60 Vbeta and 13 Jbeta primers. TCRdb keeps only in-frame clones here, not all; method: immunoSEQ multiplex PCR. The repertoire holds some 150,000 clones, with about 80% as singletons. About this clone: Its target is not known.

CDR3 length: 11 amino acids. Trimming pared 4 bases from V and 6 bases from J, leaving 7 bases between. Germline lookup yields CDR1 MNHEY and CDR2 SMNVEV (reference sequence). The sequencing sample was made of PBMCs. The V gene is TRBV27, the J gene TRBJ2-7; D remains unclear. The clonotype originates from a man between 25 and 39 years old in good health and CMV-seronegative. CDR3: CASSSFSEQYF. The CDR3 nucleotides are TGTGCCAGCAGTTCCTTCTCCGAGCAGTACTTC.